Shown below are 2 T cell receptor beta chains from a single sample sequenced in a study of regulatory T cells in long-lasting Graves disease. Documented time point: persistent/refractory GD, antithyroid drugs over 5 years with positive TRAb. The TCR library was prepared using RNA isolated from PBMCs. Building the TCR beta libraries relied on iRepertoire HTBI primers, and CDR3 regions underwent Arm-PCR. TCRdb reanalysed the multiplex PCR reads using MiXCR and keeps one entry per CDR3 protein. Of fewer than 600,000 distinct CDR3 sequences listed, 22% are singletons. This material consisted of peripheral blood mononuclear cells (PBMCs), taken when the disease was refractory, from a patient treated with antithyroid drugs. These TCRs come from a female donor with Graves disease.

This clonotype was recorded at least ten times. The chain has TRBV25-1 and TRBJ1-2; 7 nucleotides align to TRBD1. This CDR3 comprises 14 residues. The V gene end was trimmed by 4 bases and the J gene end by 7 bases; junction bases not matched to a gene: 9. Germline V gene sequence: CDR1 MGHDK, CDR2 SYGVNS. The CDR3 sequence: CASSAEGAMGGYTF. In nucleotides, the CDR3 is TGTGCCAGCAGTGCTGAGGGGGCGATGGGTGGCTACACCTTC.

This clonotype appeared many times. The V gene is TRBV6-1, the J gene TRBJ2-5; TRBD2 is a possible D gene (6 bases). Germline V gives CDR1 MNHNS, CDR2 SASEGT. The CDR3 covers 18 residues. V was clipped by 7 bases and J by 2 bases, with 26 bases between them. CDR3 bases: TGTGCCAGCACCCTGGGCAGAGAGTTACTAGCTGAGCAAGAGACCCAGTACTTC. As protein: CASTLGRELLAEQETQYF.